Listed below are T cell receptor beta chains from one sample, sequenced in a study of cytomegalovirus exposure and HLA in healthy donors. The protocol was immunoSEQ multiplex PCR, while the TCRdb copy is restricted to in-frame clones and leaves out a portion. The data show 250,000 to 350,000 clones, roughly 90% seen once. Sequencing was carried out using PBMCs. Receptors were obtained from a woman between 18 and 29 years old in good health and CMV-seronegative. Each CDR3 is given with its conserved first and last residue. The D gene is left open where the match is weak. The size field is filled for only some rows; it gives once, few, many or a size class.

DNA: TGTGCCAGCAGCAAAGCCTCGGGGGGGCCTGCAGATACGCAGTATTTT
CDR3: CASSKASGGPADTQYF
size: NA
J: TRBJ2-3
D: TRBD2
length: 16
V: TRBV9

DNA: TGTTCCAGCAGCTTCGGGTCGGATCAGCCCCAGCATTTT
CDR3: CSSSFGSDQPQHF
size: NA
J: TRBJ1-5
D: NA
length: 13
V: TRBV7-9

DNA: TGTGCCAGCCTTAGGTGGCCGGTGGGGACATCCGCGGTCAAGGGTGGCTACACCTTC
CDR3: CASLRWPVGTSAVKGGYTF
size: few
J: TRBJ1-2
D: NA
length: 19
V: TRBV2

DNA: TGTGCCAGCAGCCCTGACAGGGGGCAAGATACGCAGTATTTT
CDR3: CASSPDRGQDTQYF
size: NA
J: TRBJ2-3
D: TRBD1
length: 14
V: TRBV7-3

DNA: TGTGCCAGCAGTTACCCCGGACAGGGTTCGAACACTGAAGCTTTCTTT
CDR3: CASSYPGQGSNTEAFF
size: NA
J: TRBJ1-1
D: TRBD1
length: 16
V: TRBV6-5

DNA: TGCAGCGTTGAAGGGGGGACTAGCGGGGGTTACGAGCAGTACTTC
CDR3: CSVEGGTSGGYEQYF
size: NA
J: TRBJ2-7
D: TRBD2
length: 15
V: TRBV29-1

DNA: TGTGCCAGCAGTGAACAGGGGGCGTCCGAAAAACTGTTTTTT
CDR3: CASSEQGASEKLFF
size: NA
J: TRBJ1-4
D: TRBD1
length: 14
V: TRBV2

DNA: TGTGCCAGCAGTGAAGGCCGGGCCTACGAGCAGTACTTC
CDR3: CASSEGRAYEQYF
size: NA
J: TRBJ2-7
D: NA
length: 13
V: TRBV2

DNA: TGTGCCAGCAGCCTAGACAGGGTGGGCCATGGCTACACCTTC
CDR3: CASSLDRVGHGYTF
size: NA
J: TRBJ1-2
D: TRBD1
length: 14
V: TRBV5-4

DNA: TGCGCCAGCAGCTTGGCGGGACAGGGGGCTCGGGAGACCCAGTACTTC
CDR3: CASSLAGQGARETQYF
size: NA
J: TRBJ2-5
D: TRBD1
length: 16
V: TRBV5-1

DNA: TGTGCCGGACGGGAGTTCTCTGGAAACACCATATATTTT
CDR3: CAGREFSGNTIYF
size: NA
J: TRBJ1-3
D: NA
length: 13
V: TRBV6-1

DNA: TGTGCCAGCACCACAGGGGGAACCCGCAATCAGCCCCAGCATTTT
CDR3: CASTTGGTRNQPQHF
size: NA
J: TRBJ1-5
D: TRBD1
length: 15
V: TRBV6-1

DNA: TGTGCCAGCAGCTTAGTTCAGGGAGGAAGGGATACGCAGTATTTT
CDR3: CASSLVQGGRDTQYF
size: once
J: TRBJ2-3
D: NA
length: 15
V: TRBV7-9

DNA: TGCAGCGCCGCGACACCCCAAGAGACCCAGTACTTC
CDR3: CSAATPQETQYF
size: NA
J: TRBJ2-5
D: NA
length: 12
V: TRBV29-1

DNA: TGCGCCAGCAGCTTGGGAGCGAACACTGAAGCTTTCTTT
CDR3: CASSLGANTEAFF
size: few
J: TRBJ1-1
D: NA
length: 13
V: TRBV5-1

DNA: TGCAGCGTTGTCGACAGCCTTATCTACGAGCAGTACTTC
CDR3: CSVVDSLIYEQYF
size: NA
J: TRBJ2-7
D: NA
length: 13
V: TRBV29-1

DNA: TGTGCCAGCAGCCAAGGGACAGGATTGAACACTGAAGCTTTCTTT
CDR3: CASSQGTGLNTEAFF
size: NA
J: TRBJ1-1
D: TRBD1
length: 15
V: TRBV4-2

DNA: TGTGCCAGCTCACCACCGGGACAGGGCAAGGCCGGGGAGCTGTTTTTT
CDR3: CASSPPGQGKAGELFF
size: NA
J: TRBJ2-2
D: TRBD1
length: 16
V: TRBV18

DNA: TGTGCCAGTAGTTTCCTCTTGGGACAGGGAAATTATAACTATGGCTACACCTTC
CDR3: CASSFLLGQGNYNYGYTF
size: NA
J: TRBJ1-2
D: TRBD1
length: 18
V: TRBV19

DNA: TGCGCCAGCAGCTTGGTGGGGACAGGGACGGGAGGAGAGACCCAGTACTTC
CDR3: CASSLVGTGTGGETQYF
size: NA
J: TRBJ2-5
D: TRBD1
length: 17
V: TRBV5-1

DNA: TGCGCCAGCAGCTTACCTACTCAGAACACCGGGGAGCTGTTTTTT
CDR3: CASSLPTQNTGELFF
size: NA
J: TRBJ2-2
D: NA
length: 15
V: TRBV5-1

DNA: TGCGCCAGCATATCCTTAGCGGGGTTCGCAGATACGCAGTATTTT
CDR3: CASISLAGFADTQYF
size: NA
J: TRBJ2-3
D: TRBD2
length: 15
V: TRBV10-2

DNA: TGTGCCAGCAGGGATACTATGGGTTCGGAGACCCAGTACTTC
CDR3: CASRDTMGSETQYF
size: NA
J: TRBJ2-5
D: NA
length: 14
V: TRBV2

DNA: TGCGCCAGCAGCCGTACTAGCGGGGGGAATTCCTACAATGAGCAGTTCTTC
CDR3: CASSRTSGGNSYNEQFF
size: NA
J: TRBJ2-1
D: TRBD2
length: 17
V: TRBV5-1

DNA: TGTGCCAGCAGCCCATGGGGGGGGACTAATGGAAACACCATATATTTT
CDR3: CASSPWGGTNGNTIYF
size: NA
J: TRBJ1-3
D: NA
length: 16
V: TRBV7-9

DNA: TGTGCCAGCAGACCGACGGGGAACACTGAAGCTTTCTTT
CDR3: CASRPTGNTEAFF
size: NA
J: TRBJ1-1
D: NA
length: 13
V: TRBV28